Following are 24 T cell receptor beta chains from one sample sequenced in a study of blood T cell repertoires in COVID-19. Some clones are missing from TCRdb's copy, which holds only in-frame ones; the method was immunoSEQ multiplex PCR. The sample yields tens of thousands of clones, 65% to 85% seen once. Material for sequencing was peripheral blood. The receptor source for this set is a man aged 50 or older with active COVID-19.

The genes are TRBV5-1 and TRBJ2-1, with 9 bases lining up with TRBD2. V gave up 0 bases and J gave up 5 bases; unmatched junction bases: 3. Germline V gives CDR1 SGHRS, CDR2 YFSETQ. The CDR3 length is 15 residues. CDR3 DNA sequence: TGCGCCAGCAGCTTGGATAGCGGGAGCGACAATGAGCAGTTCTTC. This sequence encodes CASSLDSGSDNEQFF. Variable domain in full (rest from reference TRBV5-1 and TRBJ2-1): KAGVTQTPRYLIKTRGQQVTLSCSPISGHRSVSWYQQTPGQGLQFLFEYFSETQRNKGNFPGRFSGRQFSNSRSEMNVSTLELGDSALYLCASSLDSGSDNEQFFGPGTRLTVL.

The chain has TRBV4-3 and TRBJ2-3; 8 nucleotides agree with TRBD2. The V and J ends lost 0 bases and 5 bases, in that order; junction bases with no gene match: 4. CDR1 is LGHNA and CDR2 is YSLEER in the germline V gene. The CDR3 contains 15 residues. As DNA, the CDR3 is TGCGCCAGCAGCCAAGAGCGGGAGGTGGGAGATACGCAGTATTTT. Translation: CASSQEREVGDTQYF.

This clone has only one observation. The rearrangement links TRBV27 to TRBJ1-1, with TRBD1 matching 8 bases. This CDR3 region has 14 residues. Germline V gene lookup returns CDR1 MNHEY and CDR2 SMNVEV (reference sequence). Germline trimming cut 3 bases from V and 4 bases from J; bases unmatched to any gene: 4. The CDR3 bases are TGTGCCAGCAGTTTTCGGACAGGGAGCACTGAAGCTTTCTTT. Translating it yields CASSFRTGSTEAFF.

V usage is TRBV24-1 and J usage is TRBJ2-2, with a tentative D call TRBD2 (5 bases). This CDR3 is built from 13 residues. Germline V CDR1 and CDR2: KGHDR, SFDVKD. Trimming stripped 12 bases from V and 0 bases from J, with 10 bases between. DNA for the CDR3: TGTGCCTCTACGGGATCGAACACCGGGGAGCTGTTTTTT. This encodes CASTGSNTGELFF.

CDR3 sequence reads: CASSSPRLRDTQYF. The CDR3 nucleotides read TGTGCCAGCAGTTCCCCCCGACTTCGGGATACGCAGTATTTT. The genes are TRBV6-5 and TRBJ2-3, with no clear D. Germline lookup yields CDR1 MNHEY and CDR2 SVGAGI. Trimming pared 4 bases from V and 6 bases from J, leaving 14 bases between. The CDR3 has 14 amino acids.

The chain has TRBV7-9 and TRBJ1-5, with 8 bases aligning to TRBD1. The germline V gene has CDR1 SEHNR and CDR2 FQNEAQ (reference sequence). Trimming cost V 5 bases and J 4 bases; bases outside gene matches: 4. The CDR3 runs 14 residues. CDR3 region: CASSPGTGNQPQHF. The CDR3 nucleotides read TGTGCCAGCAGCCCGGGGACAGGTAATCAGCCCCAGCATTTT.

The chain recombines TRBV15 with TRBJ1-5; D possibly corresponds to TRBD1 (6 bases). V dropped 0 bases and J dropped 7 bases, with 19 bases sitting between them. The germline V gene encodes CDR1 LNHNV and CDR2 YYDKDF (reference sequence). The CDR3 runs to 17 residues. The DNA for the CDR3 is TGTGCCACCAGCAGAGATCAAAGGAGCAGGGGTGGACAGCCCCAGCATTTT. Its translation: CATSRDQRSRGGQPQHF.

The CDR3 is CASTRDSLPTEAFF. The CDR3 DNA sequence: TGTGCCAGCACTAGGGACTCCCTACCCACTGAAGCTTTCTTT. The rearrangement joins TRBV9 to TRBJ1-1; D is possibly TRBD1 (5 bases). Germline V gene data show CDR1 as SGDLS and CDR2 as YYNGEE. V was cut by 6 bases and J by 4 bases, with 16 bases left in between. This CDR3 is 14 amino acids long.

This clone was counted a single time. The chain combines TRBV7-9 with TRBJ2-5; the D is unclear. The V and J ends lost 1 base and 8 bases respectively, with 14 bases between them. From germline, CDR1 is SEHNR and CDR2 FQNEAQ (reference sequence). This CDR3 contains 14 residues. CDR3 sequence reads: CASSLGRLPATQYF. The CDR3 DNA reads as TGTGCCAGCAGCTTAGGGCGGCTCCCTGCAACCCAGTACTTC.

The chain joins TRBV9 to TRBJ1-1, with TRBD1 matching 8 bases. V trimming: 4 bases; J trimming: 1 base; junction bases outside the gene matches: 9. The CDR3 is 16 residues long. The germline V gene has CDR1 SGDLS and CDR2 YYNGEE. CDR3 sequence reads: CASSPGTGSSNTEAFF. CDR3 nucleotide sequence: TGTGCCAGCAGCCCTGGGACAGGAAGCTCGAACACTGAAGCTTTCTTT.

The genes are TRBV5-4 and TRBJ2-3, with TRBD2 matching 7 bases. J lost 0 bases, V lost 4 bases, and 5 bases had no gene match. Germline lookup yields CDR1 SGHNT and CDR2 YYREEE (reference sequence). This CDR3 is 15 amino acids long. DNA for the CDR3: TGTGCCAGCAGCCGATCTAGCGGTAGCACAGATACGCAGTATTTT. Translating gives CASSRSSGSTDTQYF. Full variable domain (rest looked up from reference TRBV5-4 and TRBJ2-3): ETGVTQSPTHLIKTRGQQVTLRCSSQSGHNTVSWYQQALGQGPQFIFQYYREEENGRGNFPPRFSGLQFPNYSSELNVNALELDDSALYLCASSRSSGSTDTQYFGPGTRLTVL.

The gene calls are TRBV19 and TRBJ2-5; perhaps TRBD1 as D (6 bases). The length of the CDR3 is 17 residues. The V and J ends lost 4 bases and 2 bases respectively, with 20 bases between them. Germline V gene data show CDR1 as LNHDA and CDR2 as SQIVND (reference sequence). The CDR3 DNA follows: TGTGCCAGTAGTAATAGCCCGGTCCCCACAGGGCAAGAGACCCAGTACTTC. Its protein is CASSNSPVPTGQETQYF.

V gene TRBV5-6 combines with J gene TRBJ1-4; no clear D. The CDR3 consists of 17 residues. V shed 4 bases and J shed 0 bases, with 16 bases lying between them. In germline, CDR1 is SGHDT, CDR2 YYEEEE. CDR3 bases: TGTGCCAGCAGCCAGTTTGAGGGCTATGCAACTAATGAAAAACTGTTTTTT. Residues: CASSQFEGYATNEKLFF.

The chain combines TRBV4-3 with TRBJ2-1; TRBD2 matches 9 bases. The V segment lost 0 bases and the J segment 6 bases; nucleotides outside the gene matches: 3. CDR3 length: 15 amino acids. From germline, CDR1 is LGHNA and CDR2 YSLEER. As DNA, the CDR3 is TGCGCCAGCAGCCAAGACGCGGGGGGGGGCAATGAGCAGTTCTTC. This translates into CASSQDAGGGNEQFF.

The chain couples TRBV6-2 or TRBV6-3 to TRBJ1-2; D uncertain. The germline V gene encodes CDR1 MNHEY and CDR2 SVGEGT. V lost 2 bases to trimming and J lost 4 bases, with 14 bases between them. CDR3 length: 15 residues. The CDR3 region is CASSYGGEAGYGYTF. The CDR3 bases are TGTGCCAGCAGTTACGGTGGGGAGGCTGGCTATGGCTACACCTTC.

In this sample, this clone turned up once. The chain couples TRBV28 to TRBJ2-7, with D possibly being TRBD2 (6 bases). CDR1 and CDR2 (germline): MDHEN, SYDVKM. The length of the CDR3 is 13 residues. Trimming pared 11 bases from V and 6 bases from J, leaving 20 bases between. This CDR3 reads CASRERSLGEQYF. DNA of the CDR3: TGTGCCTCACGGGAGAGGTCACTGGGCGAGCAGTACTTC.

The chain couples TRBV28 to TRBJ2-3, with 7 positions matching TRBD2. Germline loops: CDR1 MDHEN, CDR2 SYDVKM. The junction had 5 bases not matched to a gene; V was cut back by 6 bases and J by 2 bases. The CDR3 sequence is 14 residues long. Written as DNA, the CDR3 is TGTGCCAGCAGGAGGGGACTACACACAGATACGCAGTATTTT. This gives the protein CASRRGLHTDTQYF.

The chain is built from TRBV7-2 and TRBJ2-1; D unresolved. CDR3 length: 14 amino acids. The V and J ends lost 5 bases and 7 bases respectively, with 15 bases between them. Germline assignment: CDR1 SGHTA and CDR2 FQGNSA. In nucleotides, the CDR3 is TGTGCCAGCAGCCCGTTCGACTCCCTTAATGAGCAGTTCTTC. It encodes CASSPFDSLNEQFF.

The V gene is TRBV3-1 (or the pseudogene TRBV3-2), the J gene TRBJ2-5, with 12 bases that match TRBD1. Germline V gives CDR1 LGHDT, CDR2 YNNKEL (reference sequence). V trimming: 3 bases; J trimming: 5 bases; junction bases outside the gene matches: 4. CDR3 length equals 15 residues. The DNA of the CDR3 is TGTGCCAGCAGCCAGGGACAGGGGGCGTTGGAGACCCAGTACTTC. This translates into CASSQGQGALETQYF.

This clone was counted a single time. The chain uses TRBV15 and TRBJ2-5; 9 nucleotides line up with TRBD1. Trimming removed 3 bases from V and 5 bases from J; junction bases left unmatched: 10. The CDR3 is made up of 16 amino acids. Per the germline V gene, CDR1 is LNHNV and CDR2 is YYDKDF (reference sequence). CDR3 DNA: TGTGCCACCAGCAGGGACAGGGGAGCGGGCAGGGAGACCCAGTACTTC. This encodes CATSRDRGAGRETQYF.

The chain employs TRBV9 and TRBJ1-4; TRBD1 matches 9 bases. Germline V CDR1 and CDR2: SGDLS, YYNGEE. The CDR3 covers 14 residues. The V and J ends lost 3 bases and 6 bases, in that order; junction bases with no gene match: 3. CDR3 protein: CASSAGQGYEKLFF. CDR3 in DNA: TGTGCCAGCAGCGCGGGACAGGGATATGAAAAACTGTTTTTT.

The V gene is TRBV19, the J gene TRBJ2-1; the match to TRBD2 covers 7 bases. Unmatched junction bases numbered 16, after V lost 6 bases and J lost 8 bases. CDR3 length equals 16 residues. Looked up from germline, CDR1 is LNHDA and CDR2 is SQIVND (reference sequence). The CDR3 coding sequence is TGTGCCAGTAGCTGGAATGGTGCTAGCGGTTGGGATGAGCAGTTCTTC. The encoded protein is CASSWNGASGWDEQFF.

Here the CDR3 DNA reads TGTGCCAGCAGCGAACAGACTAGCGGGGCGCTAGATACGCAGTATTTT. It yields the protein CASSEQTSGALDTQYF. This rearrangement joins TRBV9 to TRBJ2-3; 11 bases are shared with TRBD2. Germline lookup yields CDR1 SGDLS and CDR2 YYNGEE. The ends lost 3 bases at V and 5 bases at J; junction bases unmatched: 8. The CDR3 has 16 amino acids. Full variable domain (missing parts from reference TRBV9 and TRBJ2-3): DSGVTQTPKHLITATGQRVTLRCSPRSGDLSVYWYQQSLDQGLQFLIQYYNGEERAKGNILERFSAQQFPDLHSELNLSSLELGDSALYFCASSEQTSGALDTQYFGPGTRLTVL.

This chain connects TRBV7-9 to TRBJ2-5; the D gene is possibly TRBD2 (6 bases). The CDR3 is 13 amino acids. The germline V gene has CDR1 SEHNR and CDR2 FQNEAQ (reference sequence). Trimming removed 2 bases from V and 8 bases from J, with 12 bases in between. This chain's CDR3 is CASSLSTGDTQYF. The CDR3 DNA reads TGTGCCAGCAGCTTATCCACGGGGGATACCCAGTACTTC.